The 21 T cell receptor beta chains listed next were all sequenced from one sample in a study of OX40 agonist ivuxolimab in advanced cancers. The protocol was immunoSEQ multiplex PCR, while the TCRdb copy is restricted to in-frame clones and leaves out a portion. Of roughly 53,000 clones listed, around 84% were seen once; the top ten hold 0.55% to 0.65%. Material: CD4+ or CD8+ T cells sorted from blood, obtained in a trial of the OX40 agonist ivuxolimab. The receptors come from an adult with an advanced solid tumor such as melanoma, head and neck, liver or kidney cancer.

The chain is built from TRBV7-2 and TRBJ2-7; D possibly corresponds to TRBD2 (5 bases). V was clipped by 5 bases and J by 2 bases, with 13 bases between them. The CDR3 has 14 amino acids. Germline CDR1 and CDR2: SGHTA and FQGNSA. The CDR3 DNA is TGTGCCAGCAGCGCTCGGACTCCTCCCTACGAGCAGTACTTC. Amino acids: CASSARTPPYEQYF.

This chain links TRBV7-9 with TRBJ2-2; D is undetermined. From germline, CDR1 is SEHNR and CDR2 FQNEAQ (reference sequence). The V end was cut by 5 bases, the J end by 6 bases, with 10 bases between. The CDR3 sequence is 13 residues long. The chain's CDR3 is CASSTPGSGELFF. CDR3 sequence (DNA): TGTGCCAGCAGCACCCCCGGGTCCGGGGAGCTGTTTTTT.

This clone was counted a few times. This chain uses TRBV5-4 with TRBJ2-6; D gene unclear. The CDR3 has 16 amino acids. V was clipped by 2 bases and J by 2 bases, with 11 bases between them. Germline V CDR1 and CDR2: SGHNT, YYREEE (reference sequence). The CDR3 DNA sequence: TGTGCCAGCAGCTTCGACTCCTCTGCTGGGGCCAACGTCCTGACTTTC. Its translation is CASSFDSSAGANVLTF. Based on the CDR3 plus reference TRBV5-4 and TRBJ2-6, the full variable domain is ETGVTQSPTHLIKTRGQQVTLRCSSQSGHNTVSWYQQALGQGPQFIFQYYREEENGRGNFPPRFSGLQFPNYSSELNVNALELDDSALYLCASSFDSSAGANVLTFGAGSRLTVL.

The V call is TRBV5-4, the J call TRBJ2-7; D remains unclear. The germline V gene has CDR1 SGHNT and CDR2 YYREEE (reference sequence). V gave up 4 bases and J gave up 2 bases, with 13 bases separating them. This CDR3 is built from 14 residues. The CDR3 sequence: CASSQGSNAYEQYF. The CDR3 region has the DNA TGTGCCAGCAGCCAAGGCTCGAATGCCTACGAGCAGTACTTC.

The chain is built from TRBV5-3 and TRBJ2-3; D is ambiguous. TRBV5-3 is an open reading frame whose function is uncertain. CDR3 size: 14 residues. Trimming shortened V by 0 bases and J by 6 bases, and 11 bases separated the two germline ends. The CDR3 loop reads CARSLDPLGDTQYF. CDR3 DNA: TGTGCCAGAAGCTTGGACCCTCTGGGGGATACGCAGTATTTT.

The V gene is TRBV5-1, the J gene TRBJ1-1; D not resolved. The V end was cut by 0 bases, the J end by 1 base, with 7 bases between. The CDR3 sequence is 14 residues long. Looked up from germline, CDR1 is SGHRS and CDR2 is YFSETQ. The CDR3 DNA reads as TGCGCCAGCAGCTTGGAATGGGAGAACACTGAAGCTTTCTTT. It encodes CASSLEWENTEAFF.

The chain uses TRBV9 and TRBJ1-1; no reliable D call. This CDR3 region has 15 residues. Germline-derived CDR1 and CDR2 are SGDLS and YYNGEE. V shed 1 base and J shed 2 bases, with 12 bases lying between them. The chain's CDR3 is CASSVIGGSNTEAFF. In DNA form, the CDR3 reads TGTGCCAGCAGCGTAATAGGAGGGAGTAACACTGAAGCTTTCTTT.

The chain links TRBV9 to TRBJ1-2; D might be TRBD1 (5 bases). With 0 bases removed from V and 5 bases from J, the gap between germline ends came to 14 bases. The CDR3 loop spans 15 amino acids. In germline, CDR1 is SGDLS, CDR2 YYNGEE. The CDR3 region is CASSVDVGAPYGYTF. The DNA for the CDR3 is TGTGCCAGCAGCGTAGATGTAGGGGCCCCTTATGGCTACACCTTC.

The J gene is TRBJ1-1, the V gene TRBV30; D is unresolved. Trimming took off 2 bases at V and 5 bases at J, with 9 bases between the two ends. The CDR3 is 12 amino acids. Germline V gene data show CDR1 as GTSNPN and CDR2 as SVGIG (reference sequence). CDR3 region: CAWSFGDTEAFF. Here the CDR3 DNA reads TGTGCCTGGAGTTTCGGAGATACTGAAGCTTTCTTT.

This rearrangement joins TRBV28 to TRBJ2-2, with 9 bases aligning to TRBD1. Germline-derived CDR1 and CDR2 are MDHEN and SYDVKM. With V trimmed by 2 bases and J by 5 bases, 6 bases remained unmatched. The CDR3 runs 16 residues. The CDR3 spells CASSLIGQGYTGELFF. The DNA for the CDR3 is TGTGCCAGCAGTTTAATAGGACAGGGGTATACCGGGGAGCTGTTTTTT.

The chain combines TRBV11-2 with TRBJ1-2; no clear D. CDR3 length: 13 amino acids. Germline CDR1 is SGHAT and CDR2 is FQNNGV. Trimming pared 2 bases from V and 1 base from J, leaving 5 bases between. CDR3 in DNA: TGTGCCAGCAGCTTAAACATTAACTATGGCTACACCTTC. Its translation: CASSLNINYGYTF.

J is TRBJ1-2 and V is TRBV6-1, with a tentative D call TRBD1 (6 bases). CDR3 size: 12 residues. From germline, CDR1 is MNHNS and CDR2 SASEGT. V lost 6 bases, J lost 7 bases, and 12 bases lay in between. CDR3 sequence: CASSLEGGGYTF. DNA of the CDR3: TGTGCCAGCAGCCTCGAAGGGGGTGGCTACACCTTC.

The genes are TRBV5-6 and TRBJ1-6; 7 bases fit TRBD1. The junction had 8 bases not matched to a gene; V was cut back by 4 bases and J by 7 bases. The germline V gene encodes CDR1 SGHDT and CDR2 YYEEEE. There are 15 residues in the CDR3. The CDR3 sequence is CASSARTGWNSPLHF. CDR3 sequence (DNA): TGTGCCAGCAGCGCAAGGACAGGTTGGAATTCACCCCTCCACTTT.

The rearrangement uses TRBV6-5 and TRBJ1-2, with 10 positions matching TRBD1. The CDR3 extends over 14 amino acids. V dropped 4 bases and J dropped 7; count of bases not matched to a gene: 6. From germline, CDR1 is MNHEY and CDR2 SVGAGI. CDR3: CASSSSGTGVGYTF. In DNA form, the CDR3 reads TGTGCCAGCAGTTCTTCCGGGACAGGGGTTGGCTACACCTTC.

Here the CDR3 reads CASSYSNRAGYGYTF. In DNA form, the CDR3 reads TGTGCCAGCAGTTACTCGAACAGGGCGGGGTATGGCTACACCTTC. The V and J genes are TRBV6-6 and TRBJ1-2; tentatively, D is TRBD1 (6 bases). Germline V gene lookup returns CDR1 MNHNY and CDR2 SVGAGI (reference sequence). V lost 0 bases and J lost 5, with 13 bases in between. The CDR3 sequence is 15 residues long.

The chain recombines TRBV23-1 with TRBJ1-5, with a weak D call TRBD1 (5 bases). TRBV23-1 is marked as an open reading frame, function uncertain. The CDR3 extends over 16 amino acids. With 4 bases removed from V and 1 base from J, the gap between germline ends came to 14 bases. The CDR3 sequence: CASSPGLDRSNQPQHF. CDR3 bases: TGCGCCAGCAGTCCGGGACTTGACAGAAGCAATCAGCCCCAGCATTTT.

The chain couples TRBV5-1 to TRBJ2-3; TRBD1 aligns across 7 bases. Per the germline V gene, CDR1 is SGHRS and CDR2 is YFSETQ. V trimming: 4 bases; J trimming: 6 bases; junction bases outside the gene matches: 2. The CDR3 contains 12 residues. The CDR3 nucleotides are TGCGCCAGCAGCCTGGACAGGGATACGCAGTATTTT. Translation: CASSLDRDTQYF. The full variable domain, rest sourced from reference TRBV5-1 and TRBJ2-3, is KAGVTQTPRYLIKTRGQQVTLSCSPISGHRSVSWYQQTPGQGLQFLFEYFSETQRNKGNFPGRFSGRQFSNSRSEMNVSTLELGDSALYLCASSLDRDTQYFGPGTRLTVL.

CDR3 region: CASSLARQDAEQYF. CDR3 DNA sequence: TGTGCCAGCAGCTTAGCCCGACAGGATGCCGAGCAGTACTTC. The rearrangement links TRBV7-9 to TRBJ2-7, with a tentative D call TRBD1 (6 bases). Trimming pared 0 bases from V and 6 bases from J, leaving 12 bases between. Germline V gene lookup returns CDR1 SEHNR and CDR2 FQNEAQ (reference sequence). The CDR3 is 14 residues long.

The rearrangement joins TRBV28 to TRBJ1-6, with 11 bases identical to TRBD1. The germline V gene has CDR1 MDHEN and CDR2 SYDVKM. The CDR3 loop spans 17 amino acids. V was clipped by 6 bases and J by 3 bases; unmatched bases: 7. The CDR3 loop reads CASRGTGGSLYNSPLHF. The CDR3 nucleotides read TGTGCCAGCAGGGGGACAGGGGGGTCCCTCTATAATTCACCCCTCCACTTT.

CDR3 nucleotides: TGTGCCAGCGCCGGGACCGCGAACACTGAAGCTTTCTTT. Translated, it gives CASAGTANTEAFF. This sequence joins TRBV2 and TRBJ1-1; D may be TRBD1 (5 bases). CDR1 is SNHLY and CDR2 is FYNNEI in the germline V gene. Between the trimmed V and J ends, which lost 8 bases and 1 base, there was a span of 11 bases. This CDR3 is 13 amino acids long.

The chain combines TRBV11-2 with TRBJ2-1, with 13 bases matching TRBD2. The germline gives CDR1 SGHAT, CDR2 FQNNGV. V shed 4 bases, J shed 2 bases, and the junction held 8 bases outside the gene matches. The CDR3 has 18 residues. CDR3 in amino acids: CASSSRTSGGGTYNEQFF. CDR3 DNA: TGTGCCAGCAGCTCCCGGACTAGCGGGGGAGGGACCTACAATGAGCAGTTCTTC.